The clone carrying this TCR beta chain was observed a few times. The data stem from a study of blood T cells in healthy people across ages. The authors ran a second PCR of roughly 6 to 12 cycles using a sample-barcoded 5' primer and a J-beta primer mix. TCRdb analysed the 5' RACE reads with MiXCR anew, one entry per CDR3 protein. The sample holds almost 550,000 distinct CDR3 sequences, about 25% seen once. Germline CDR1 and CDR2: MDHEN and SYDVKM. The CDR3 extends over 18 amino acids. Trimming left V 6 bases short and J 4 bases short, with 22 bases between. The sample was also reused in another study, on T cells of mothers and their children. That work adds: Samples were provided by three healthy Caucasian mothers and their six children. Sequencing returned over 10 million TCR beta CDR3 reads per mother and 2.5 million to 3 million per child.

The specimen sequenced was blood. The receptor was isolated from a boy younger than 18 in good health. This chain uses TRBV28 with TRBJ1-6, with D uncertain. DNA of the CDR3: TGTGCCAGCAGCACGCTAAGGGCAGGACTAAATTATAATTCACCCCTCCACTTT. Protein sequence: CASSTLRAGLNYNSPLHF. The whole variable domain, remainder taken from reference TRBV28 and TRBJ1-6, is DVKVTQSSRYLVKRTGEKVFLECVQDMDHENMFWYRQDPGLGLRLIYFSYDVKMKEKGDIPEGYSVSREKKERFSLILESASTNQTSMYLCASSTLRAGLNYNSPLHFGNGTRLTVT.